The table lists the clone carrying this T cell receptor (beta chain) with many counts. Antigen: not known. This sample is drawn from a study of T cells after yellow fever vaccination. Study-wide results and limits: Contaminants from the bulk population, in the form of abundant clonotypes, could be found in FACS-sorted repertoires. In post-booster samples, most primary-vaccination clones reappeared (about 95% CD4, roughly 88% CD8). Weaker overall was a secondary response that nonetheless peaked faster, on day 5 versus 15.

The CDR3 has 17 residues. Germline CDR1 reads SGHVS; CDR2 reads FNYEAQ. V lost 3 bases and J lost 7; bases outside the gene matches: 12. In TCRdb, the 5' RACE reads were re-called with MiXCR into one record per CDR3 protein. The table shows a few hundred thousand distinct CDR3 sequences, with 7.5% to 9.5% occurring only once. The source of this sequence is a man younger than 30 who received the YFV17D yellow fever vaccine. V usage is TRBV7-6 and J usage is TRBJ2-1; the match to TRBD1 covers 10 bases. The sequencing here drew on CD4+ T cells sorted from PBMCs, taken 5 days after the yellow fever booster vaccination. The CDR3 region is CASSFYAGTGAGNEQFF. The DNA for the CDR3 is TGTGCCAGCAGCTTCTATGCCGGGACAGGGGCAGGGAATGAGCAGTTCTTC.